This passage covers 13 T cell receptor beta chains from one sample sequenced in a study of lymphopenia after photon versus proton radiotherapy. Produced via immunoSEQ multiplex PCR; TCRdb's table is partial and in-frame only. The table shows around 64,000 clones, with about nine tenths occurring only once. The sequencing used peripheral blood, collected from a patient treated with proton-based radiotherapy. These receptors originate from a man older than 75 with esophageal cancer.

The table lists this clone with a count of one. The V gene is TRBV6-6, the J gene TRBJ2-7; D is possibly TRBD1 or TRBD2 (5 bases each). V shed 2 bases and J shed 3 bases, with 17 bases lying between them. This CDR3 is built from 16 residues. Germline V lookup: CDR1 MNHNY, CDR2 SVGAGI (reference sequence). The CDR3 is CASSYPPRGGGYEQYF. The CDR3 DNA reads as TGTGCCAGCAGTTACCCACCTCGGGGTGGGGGCTACGAGCAGTACTTC.

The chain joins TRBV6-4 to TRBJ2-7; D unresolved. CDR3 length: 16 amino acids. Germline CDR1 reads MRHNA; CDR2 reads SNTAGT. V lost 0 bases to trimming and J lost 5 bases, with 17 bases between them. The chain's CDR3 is CASSDSSRAPLDEQYF. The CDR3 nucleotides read TGTGCCAGCAGTGACTCGAGTCGGGCGCCTCTCGACGAGCAGTACTTC.

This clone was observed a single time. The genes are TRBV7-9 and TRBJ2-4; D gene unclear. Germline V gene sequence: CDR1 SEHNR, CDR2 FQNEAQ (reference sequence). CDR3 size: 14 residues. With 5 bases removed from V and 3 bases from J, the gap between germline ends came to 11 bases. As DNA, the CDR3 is TGTGCCAGCAGCAGGACGTATGACAAAAACATTCAGTACTTC. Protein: CASSRTYDKNIQYF.

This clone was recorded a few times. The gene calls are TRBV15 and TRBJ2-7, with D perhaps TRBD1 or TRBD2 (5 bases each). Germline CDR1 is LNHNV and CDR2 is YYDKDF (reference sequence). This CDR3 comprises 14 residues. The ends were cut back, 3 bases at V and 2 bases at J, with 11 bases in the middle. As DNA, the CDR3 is TGTGCCACCAGCAGGGCTGGGGGAGCCTACGAGCAGTACTTC. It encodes CATSRAGGAYEQYF.

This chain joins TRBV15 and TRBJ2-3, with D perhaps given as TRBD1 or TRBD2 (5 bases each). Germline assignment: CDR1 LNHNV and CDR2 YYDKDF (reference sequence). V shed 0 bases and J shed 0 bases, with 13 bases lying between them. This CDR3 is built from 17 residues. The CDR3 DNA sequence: TGTGCCACCAGCAGAGATGGAACGGGGCTCAGCACAGATACGCAGTATTTT. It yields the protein CATSRDGTGLSTDTQYF.

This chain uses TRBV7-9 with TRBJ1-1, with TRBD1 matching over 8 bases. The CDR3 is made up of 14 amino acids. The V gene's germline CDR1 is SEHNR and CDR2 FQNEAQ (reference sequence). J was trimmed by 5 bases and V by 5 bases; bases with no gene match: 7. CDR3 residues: CASSQGQAWTEAFF. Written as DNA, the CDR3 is TGTGCCAGCAGCCAGGGACAGGCGTGGACTGAAGCTTTCTTT.

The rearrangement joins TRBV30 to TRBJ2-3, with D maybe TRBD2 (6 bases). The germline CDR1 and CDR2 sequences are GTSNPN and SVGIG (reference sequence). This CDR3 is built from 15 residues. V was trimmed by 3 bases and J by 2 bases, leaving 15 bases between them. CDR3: CAWSPGTRNTDTQYF. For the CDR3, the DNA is TGTGCCTGGAGCCCCGGGACTCGGAACACAGATACGCAGTATTTT.

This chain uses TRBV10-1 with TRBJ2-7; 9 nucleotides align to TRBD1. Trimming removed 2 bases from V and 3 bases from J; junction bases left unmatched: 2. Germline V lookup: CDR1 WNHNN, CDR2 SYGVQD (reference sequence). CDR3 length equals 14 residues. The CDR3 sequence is CASSETGGGYEQYF. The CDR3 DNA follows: TGCGCCAGCAGTGAGACAGGGGGCGGCTACGAGCAGTACTTC.

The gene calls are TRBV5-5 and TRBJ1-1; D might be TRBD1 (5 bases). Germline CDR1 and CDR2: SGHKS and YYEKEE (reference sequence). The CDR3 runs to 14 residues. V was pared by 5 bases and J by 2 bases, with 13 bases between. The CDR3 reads CASRNGAANTEAFF. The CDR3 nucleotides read TGTGCCAGCAGAAACGGGGCGGCCAACACTGAAGCTTTCTTT.

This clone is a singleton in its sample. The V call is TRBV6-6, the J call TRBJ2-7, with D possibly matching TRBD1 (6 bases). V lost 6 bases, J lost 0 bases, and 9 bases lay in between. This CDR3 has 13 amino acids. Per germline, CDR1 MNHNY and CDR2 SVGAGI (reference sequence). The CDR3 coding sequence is TGTGCCAGCAGGTCGGGACACTCCTACGAGCAGTACTTC. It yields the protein CASRSGHSYEQYF.

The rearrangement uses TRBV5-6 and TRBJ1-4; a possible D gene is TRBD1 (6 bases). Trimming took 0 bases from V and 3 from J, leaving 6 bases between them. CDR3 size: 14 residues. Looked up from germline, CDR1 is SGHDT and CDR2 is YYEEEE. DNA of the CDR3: TGTGCCAGCAGCTTGGACAGGGCTAATGAAAAACTGTTTTTT. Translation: CASSLDRANEKLFF.

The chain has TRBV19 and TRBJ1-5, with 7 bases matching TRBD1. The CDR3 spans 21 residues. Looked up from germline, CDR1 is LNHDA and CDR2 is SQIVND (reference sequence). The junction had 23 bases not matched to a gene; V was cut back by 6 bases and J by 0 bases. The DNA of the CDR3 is TGTGCCAGTAGGGGGACAGTGAAAAACTTCTGGAGTTGGGATAGCAATCAGCCCCAGCATTTT. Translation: CASRGTVKNFWSWDSNQPQHF.

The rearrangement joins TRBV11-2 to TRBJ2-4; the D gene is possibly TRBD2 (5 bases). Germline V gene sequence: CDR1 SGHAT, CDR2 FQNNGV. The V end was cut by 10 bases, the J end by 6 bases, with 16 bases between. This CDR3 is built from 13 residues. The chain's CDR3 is CATHGRRGNIQYF. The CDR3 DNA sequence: TGTGCCACCCATGGGCGCCGGGGAAACATTCAGTACTTC.